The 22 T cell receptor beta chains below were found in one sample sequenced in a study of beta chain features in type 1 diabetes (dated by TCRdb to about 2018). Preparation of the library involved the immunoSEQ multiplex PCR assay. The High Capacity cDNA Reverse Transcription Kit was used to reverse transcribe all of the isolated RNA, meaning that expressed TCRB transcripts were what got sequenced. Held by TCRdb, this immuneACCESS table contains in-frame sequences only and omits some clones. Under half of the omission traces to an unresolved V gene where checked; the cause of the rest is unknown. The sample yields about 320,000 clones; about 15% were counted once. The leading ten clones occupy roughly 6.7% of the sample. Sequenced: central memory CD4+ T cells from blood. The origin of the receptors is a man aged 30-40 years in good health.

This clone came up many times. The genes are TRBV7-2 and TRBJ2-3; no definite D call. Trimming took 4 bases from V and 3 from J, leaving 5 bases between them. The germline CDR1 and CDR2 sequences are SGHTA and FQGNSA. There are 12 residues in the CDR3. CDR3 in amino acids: CASSWGTDTQYF. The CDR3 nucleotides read TGTGCCAGCAGCTGGGGAACAGATACGCAGTATTTT.

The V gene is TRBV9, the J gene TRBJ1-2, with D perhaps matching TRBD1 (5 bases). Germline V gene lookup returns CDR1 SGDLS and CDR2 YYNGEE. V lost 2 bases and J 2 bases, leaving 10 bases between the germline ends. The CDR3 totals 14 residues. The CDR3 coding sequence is TGTGCCAGCAGCGTCGGACAAGGAAACTATGGCTACACCTTC. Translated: CASSVGQGNYGYTF. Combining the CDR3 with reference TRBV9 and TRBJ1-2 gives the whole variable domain DSGVTQTPKHLITATGQRVTLRCSPRSGDLSVYWYQQSLDQGLQFLIQYYNGEERAKGNILERFSAQQFPDLHSELNLSSLELGDSALYFCASSVGQGNYGYTFGSGTRLTVV.

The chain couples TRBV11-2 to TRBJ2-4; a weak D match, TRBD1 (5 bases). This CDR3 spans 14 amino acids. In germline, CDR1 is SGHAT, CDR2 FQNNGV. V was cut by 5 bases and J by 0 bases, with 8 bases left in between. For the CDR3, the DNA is TGTGCCAGCAGCCGGACAATAGCCAAAAACATTCAGTACTTC. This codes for CASSRTIAKNIQYF.

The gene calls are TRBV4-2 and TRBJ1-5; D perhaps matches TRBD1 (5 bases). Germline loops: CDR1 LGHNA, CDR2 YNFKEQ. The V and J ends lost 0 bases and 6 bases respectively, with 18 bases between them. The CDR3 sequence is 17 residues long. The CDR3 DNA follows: TGTGCCAGCAGCCAAGACCTCTGGCGGGGACGGGGTCAGCCCCAGCATTTT. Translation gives CASSQDLWRGRGQPQHF.

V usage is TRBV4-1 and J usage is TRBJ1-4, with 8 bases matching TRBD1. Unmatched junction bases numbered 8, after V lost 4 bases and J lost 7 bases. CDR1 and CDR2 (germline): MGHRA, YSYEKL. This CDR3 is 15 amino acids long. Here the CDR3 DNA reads TGCGCCAGCAGCCCTTATGGGACAGGCCGTGAAAAACTGTTTTTT. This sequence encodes CASSPYGTGREKLFF.

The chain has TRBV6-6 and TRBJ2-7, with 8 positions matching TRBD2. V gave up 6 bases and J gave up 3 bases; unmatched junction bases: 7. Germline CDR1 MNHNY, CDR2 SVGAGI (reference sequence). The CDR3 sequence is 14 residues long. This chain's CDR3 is CASRPTSAHYEQYV. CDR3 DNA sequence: TGTGCCAGCAGACCGACTAGCGCCCACTACGAGCAGTACGTC.

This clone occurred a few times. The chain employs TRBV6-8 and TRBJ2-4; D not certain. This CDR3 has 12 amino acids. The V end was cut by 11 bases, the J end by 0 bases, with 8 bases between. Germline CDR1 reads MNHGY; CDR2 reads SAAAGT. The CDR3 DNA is TGTGCCGGGAATAAAGCCAAAAACATTCAGTACTTC. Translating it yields CAGNKAKNIQYF.

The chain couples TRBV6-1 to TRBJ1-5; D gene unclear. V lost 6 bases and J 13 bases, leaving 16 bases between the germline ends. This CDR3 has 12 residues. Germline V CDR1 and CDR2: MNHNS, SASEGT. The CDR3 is CASSPINGPQHF. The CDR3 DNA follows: TGTGCCAGCAGCCCTATTAACGGGCCTCAGCATTTT.

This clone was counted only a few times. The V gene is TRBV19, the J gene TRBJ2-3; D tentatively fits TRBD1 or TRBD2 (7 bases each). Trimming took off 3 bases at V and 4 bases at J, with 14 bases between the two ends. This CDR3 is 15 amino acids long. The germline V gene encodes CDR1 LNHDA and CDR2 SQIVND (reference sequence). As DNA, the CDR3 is TGTGCCAGTAGTATCGACAGGGAGGGCCCAGATACGCAGTATTTT. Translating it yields CASSIDREGPDTQYF.

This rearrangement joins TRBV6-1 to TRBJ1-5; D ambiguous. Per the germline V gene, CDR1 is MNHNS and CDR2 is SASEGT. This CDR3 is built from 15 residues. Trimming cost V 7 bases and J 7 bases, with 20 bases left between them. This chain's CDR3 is CASTLGPSTGQPQHF. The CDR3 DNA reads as TGTGCCAGCACACTGGGCCCCAGTACGGGACAGCCCCAGCATTTT.

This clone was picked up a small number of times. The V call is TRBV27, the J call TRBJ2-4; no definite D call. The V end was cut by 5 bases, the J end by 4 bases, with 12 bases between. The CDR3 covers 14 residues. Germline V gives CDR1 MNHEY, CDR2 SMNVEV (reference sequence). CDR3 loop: CASSGTGPKNIQYF. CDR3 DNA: TGTGCCAGCAGTGGAACTGGGCCTAAAAACATTCAGTACTTC.

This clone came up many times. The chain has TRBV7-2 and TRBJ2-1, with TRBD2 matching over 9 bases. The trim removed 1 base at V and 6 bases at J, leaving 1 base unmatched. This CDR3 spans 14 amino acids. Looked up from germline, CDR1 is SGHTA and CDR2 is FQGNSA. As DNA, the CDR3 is TGTGCCAGCAGCTTAGGGGGACTAGCCAATGAGCAGTTCTTC. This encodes CASSLGGLANEQFF.

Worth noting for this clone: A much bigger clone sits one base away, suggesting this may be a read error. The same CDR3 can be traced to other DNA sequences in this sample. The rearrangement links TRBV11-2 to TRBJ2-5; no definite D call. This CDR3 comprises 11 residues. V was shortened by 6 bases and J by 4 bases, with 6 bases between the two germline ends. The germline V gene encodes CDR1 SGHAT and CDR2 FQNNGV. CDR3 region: CASSQGETQYF. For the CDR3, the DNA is TGTGCCAGCAGTCAAGGAGAGACCCAGTACTTC.

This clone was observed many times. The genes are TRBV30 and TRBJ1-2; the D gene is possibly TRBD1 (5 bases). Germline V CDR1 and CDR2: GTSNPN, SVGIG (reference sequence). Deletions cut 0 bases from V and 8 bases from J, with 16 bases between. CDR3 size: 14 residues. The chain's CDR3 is CAWSVPGLPGGYTF. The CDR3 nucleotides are TGTGCCTGGAGTGTACCGGGACTCCCGGGGGGCTACACCTTC.

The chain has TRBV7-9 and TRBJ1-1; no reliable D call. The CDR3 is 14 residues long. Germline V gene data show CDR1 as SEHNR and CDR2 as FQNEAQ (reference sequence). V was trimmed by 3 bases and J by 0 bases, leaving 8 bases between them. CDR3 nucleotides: TGTGCCAGCAGCTTCGAGTTGGTGAACACTGAAGCTTTCTTT. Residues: CASSFELVNTEAFF.

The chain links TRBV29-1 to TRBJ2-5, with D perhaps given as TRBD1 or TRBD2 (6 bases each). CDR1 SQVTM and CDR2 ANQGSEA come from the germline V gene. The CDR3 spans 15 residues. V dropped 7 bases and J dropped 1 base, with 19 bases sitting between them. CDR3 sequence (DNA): TGCAGCGCCGTTTCGACTAGGGGGATCCAAGAGACCCAGTACTTC. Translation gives CSAVSTRGIQETQYF.

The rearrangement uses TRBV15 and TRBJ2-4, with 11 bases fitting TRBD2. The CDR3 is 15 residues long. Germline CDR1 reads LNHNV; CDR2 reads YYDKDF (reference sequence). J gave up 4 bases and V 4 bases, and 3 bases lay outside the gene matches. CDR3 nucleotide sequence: TGTGCCACCAGCACCCGACTAGCGGGAAAAAACATTCAGTACTTC. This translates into CATSTRLAGKNIQYF.

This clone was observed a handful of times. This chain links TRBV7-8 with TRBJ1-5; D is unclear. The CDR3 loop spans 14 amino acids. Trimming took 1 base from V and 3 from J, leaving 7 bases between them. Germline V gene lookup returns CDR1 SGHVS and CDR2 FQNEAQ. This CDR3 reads CASSLGFPNQPQHF. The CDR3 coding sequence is TGTGCCAGCAGCTTAGGTTTCCCCAATCAGCCCCAGCATTTT.

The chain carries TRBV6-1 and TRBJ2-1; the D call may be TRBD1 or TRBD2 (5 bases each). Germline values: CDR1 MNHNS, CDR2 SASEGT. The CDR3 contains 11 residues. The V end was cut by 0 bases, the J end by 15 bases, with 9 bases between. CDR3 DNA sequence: TGTGCCAGCAGTGAAGCGGGGGTGCGGTTCTTC. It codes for CASSEAGVRFF.

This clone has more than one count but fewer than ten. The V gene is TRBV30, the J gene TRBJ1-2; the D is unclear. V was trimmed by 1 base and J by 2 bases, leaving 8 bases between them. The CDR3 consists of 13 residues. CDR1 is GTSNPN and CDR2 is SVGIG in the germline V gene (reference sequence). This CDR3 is CAWSARVNYGYTF. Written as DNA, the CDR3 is TGTGCCTGGAGTGCCCGGGTAAACTATGGCTACACCTTC. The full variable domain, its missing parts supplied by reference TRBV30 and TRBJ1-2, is SQTIHQWPATLVQPVGSPLSLECTVEGTSNPNLYWYRQAAGRGLQLLFYSVGIGQISSEVPQNLSASRPQDRQFILSSKKLLLSDSGFYLCAWSARVNYGYTFGSGTRLTVV.

In DNA, the CDR3 is TGCGCCAGCAGCTTGGGAACTGGGGCCAACGTCCTGACTTTC. Its protein is CASSLGTGANVLTF. The chain joins TRBV5-1 to TRBJ2-6; D call uncertain. The CDR3 contains 14 residues. Germline loops: CDR1 SGHRS, CDR2 YFSETQ. V lost 0 bases to trimming and J lost 2 bases, with 3 bases between them.

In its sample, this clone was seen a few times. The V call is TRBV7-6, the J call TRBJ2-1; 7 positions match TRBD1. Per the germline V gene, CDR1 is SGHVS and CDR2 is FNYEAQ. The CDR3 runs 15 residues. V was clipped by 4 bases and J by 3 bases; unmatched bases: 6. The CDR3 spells CASSSGQSIYNEQFF. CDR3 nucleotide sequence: TGTGCCAGCAGCTCGGGACAGAGCATCTACAATGAGCAGTTCTTC. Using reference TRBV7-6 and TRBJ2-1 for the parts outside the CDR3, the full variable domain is GAGVSQSPRYKVTKRGQDVALRCDPISGHVSLYWYRQALGQGPEFLTYFNYEAQQDKSGLPNDRFSAERPEGSISTLTIQRTEQRDSAMYRCASSSGQSIYNEQFFGPGTRLTVL.